Sequencing of this T cell receptor (beta chain) was carried out in a study of response to subunit inactivated influenza vaccine. Trimming removed 5 bases at V and 7 bases at J, with 15 bases between. The germline CDR1 and CDR2 sequences are SGHRS and YFSETQ. The CDR3 runs to 13 residues. Study-level results: It was suggested by the authors that few new T cells are recruited by each seasonal influenza vaccination.

From the RT-PCR reads, TCRdb called clonotypes with MiXCR, one entry per CDR3 protein. The profile shows about 620,000 distinct CDR3 sequences, about 10% of them singletons. This clonotype has a handful of counts. What it binds is unknown. The TCR originated in a man over 45 who received an inactivated influenza vaccine. Sequences were derived from PBMCs from blood, sampled on the day of vaccination. The gene calls are TRBV5-1 and TRBJ1-2; TRBD1 is a possible D gene (5 bases). The CDR3 spells CASSAGGNAGYTF. The DNA for the CDR3 is TGCGCCAGCAGTGCCGGGGGGAATGCTGGCTACACCTTC.